A selection of T cell receptor beta chains follows, all from one sample in a study of graft-versus-host responses after intestinal transplantation. For these TCRs, the target antigens are not known. The data were produced by immunoSEQ multiplex PCR, yet TCRdb's version contains in-frame clones alone and is incomplete. This table has tens of thousands of clones, roughly 92% appearing once. Sequences were derived from unstimulated CD4+ T cells sorted from spleen or lymph node cells, sampled before intestinal transplant. Receptor source: a human donor who received an intestinal transplant. CDR3s include the opening cysteine and the closing phenylalanine or tryptophan. The D gene is left open where the match is weak. The size of a clone is reported for some rows only, either as once, few or many, or as a class for expanded clones.

>TRBV18|TRBJ2-7|once|TRBD1
CASSPDRVYEQYF
TGTGCCAGCTCACCCGACAGGGTCTACGAGCAGTACTTC
>TRBV5-1|TRBJ2-5|-|TRBD2
CASSFVAGEETQYF
TGCGCCAGCAGCTTTGTCGCGGGAGAAGAGACCCAGTACTTC
>TRBV7-9|TRBJ2-3|-|-
CASSRTAGSDTQYF
TGTGCCAGCAGCCGGACAGCGGGATCAGATACGCAGTATTTT
>TRBV9|TRBJ2-2|-|TRBD2
CASSVSGRALGELFF
TGTGCCAGCAGCGTAAGCGGGAGGGCCCTCGGGGAGCTGTTTTTT
>TRBV25-1|TRBJ1-6|-|-
CASSHSGLVSDSPLHF
TGTGCCAGCAGTCACTCGGGACTTGTATCTGATTCACCCCTCCACTTT
>TRBV5-1|TRBJ2-1|-|TRBD2
CASSGREGLNEQFF
TGCGCCAGCAGTGGGCGGGAGGGCCTCAATGAGCAGTTCTTC
>TRBV7-3|TRBJ2-5|-|-
CASSLTAVQETQYF
TGTGCCAGCAGCTTAACGGCAGTTCAAGAGACCCAGTACTTC
>TRBV18|TRBJ2-1|-|-
CASSPERVMSYNEQFF
TGTGCCAGCTCACCTGAGAGGGTCATGTCCTACAATGAGCAGTTCTTC
>TRBV18|TRBJ2-7|-|TRBD1
CASSPGTGGYEQYF
TGTGCCAGCTCACCCGGGACAGGGGGCTACGAGCAGTACTTC
>TRBV6-1|TRBJ1-1|-|-
CASSFPRVNTEAFF
TGTGCCAGCAGTTTCCCCCGGGTGAACACTGAAGCTTTCTTT
>TRBV7-9|TRBJ2-5|-|-
CASSLADRSETQYF
TGTGCCAGCAGCTTAGCTGACAGATCCGAGACCCAGTACTTC
>TRBV19|TRBJ2-1|-|TRBD2
CARAEDWLTSGRKIGNEQFF
TGTGCCAGGGCAGAGGACTGGCTGACTAGCGGGAGGAAAATAGGCAATGAGCAGTTCTTC
>TRBV30|TRBJ1-1|-|-
CAWNTRPTMNTEAFF
TGTGCCTGGAACACTCGTCCTACCATGAACACTGAAGCTTTCTTT
>TRBV7-6|TRBJ2-5|once|-
CASSLDPGYQETQYF
TGTGCCAGCAGCTTAGATCCGGGATACCAAGAGACCCAGTACTTC
>TRBV5-6|TRBJ2-5|-|TRBD1
CASSPRYGQGEETQYF
TGTGCCAGCAGCCCAAGATACGGACAGGGAGAAGAGACCCAGTACTTC
>TRBV7-9|TRBJ2-5|-|-
CASSLNIETQYF
TGTGCCAGCAGCCTCAATATTGAGACCCAGTACTTC
>TRBV19|TRBJ2-1|-|-
CASTLSGPRAYNEQFF
TGTGCCAGTACCCTCTCGGGACCCAGAGCATACAATGAGCAGTTCTTC
>TRBV6-1|TRBJ2-1|-|TRBD1
CASSGKTGGEWDEQFF
TGTGCCAGCAGTGGGAAAACAGGGGGTGAGTGGGATGAGCAGTTCTTC
>TRBV19|TRBJ1-5|-|TRBD1
CASAKGQGRNQPQHF
TGTGCCAGCGCGAAAGGACAGGGGAGGAATCAGCCCCAGCATTTT
>TRBV28|TRBJ2-7|once|-
CASKSAGVNEQYF
TGTGCCAGCAAATCCGCAGGGGTTAACGAGCAGTACTTC
>TRBV28|TRBJ2-6|-|-
CASSLLVSGANVLTF
TGTGCCAGCAGTCTACTTGTTTCTGGGGCCAACGTCCTGACTTTC
>TRBV19|TRBJ2-5|-|-
CASSTTVQGGTQYF
TGTGCCAGTAGTACGACAGTTCAGGGAGGGACCCAGTACTTC
>TRBV15|TRBJ1-3|-|-
CATSSITGEGAGNTIYF
TGTGCCACCAGTTCGATTACCGGGGAAGGGGCTGGAAACACCATATATTTT
>TRBV4-1|TRBJ1-1|-|TRBD1
CASSQGQGFAPNTEAFF
TGCGCCAGCAGCCAAGGACAGGGATTCGCCCCGAACACTGAAGCTTTCTTT
>TRBV15|TRBJ1-2|-|-
CATSRDRDYGYTF
TGTGCCACCAGCAGAGACAGGGACTATGGCTACACCTTC
>TRBV4-1|TRBJ2-2|-|TRBD2
CASRGGLAGGPNGELFF
TGCGCCAGTCGAGGGGGACTAGCGGGAGGGCCAAACGGGGAGCTGTTTTTT
>TRBV25-1|TRBJ2-1|-|TRBD2
CASSESLAGVHEQFF
TGTGCCAGCAGTGAATCGCTAGCGGGAGTCCATGAGCAGTTCTTC
>TRBV5-6|TRBJ2-3|-|-
CASSLGGFTDTQYF
TGTGCCAGCAGCTTGGGAGGATTCACAGATACGCAGTATTTT
>TRBV27|TRBJ2-3|-|TRBD1
CASSLVWQGAGADTQYF
TGTGCCAGCAGTTTAGTATGGCAGGGGGCCGGGGCAGATACGCAGTATTTT
>TRBV29-1|TRBJ2-7|-|-
CSVRGSYEQYF
TGCAGCGTTAGGGGTAGTTACGAGCAGTACTTC
>TRBV9|TRBJ1-2|-|-
CASSASQQTLYGYTF
TGTGCCAGCAGCGCGTCACAGCAAACCCTCTATGGCTACACCTTC
>TRBV6-1|TRBJ2-3|-|-
CASTRGTSTDTQYF
TGTGCCAGCACCCGGGGGACAAGCACAGATACGCAGTATTTT
>TRBV6-1|TRBJ2-3|-|TRBD2
CASSEAIAGGTDTQYF
TGTGCCAGCAGTGAAGCTATAGCGGGAGGCACAGATACGCAGTATTTT
>TRBV19|TRBJ1-4|-|-
CASSIGVGALTNEKLFF
TGTGCCAGTAGTATAGGCGTTGGGGCGTTAACTAATGAAAAACTGTTTTTT
>TRBV5-6|TRBJ2-7|-|-
CASSLSRPLYEQYF
TGTGCCAGCAGCTTGTCGAGGCCGCTTTACGAGCAGTACTTC
>TRBV6-1|TRBJ2-7|-|TRBD1
CASSNGQGYYEQYF
TGTGCCAGCAGTAATGGACAGGGCTACTACGAGCAGTACTTC
>TRBV5-1|TRBJ2-5|-|-
CASSFGGGETQYF
TGCGCCAGCAGCTTCGGGGGCGGGGAGACCCAGTACTTC
>TRBV28|TRBJ2-7|-|-
CASSLWEQDTYEQYF
TGTGCCAGCAGTTTATGGGAACAGGACACCTACGAGCAGTACTTC
>TRBV6-5|TRBJ1-4|-|TRBD1
CASSWTGHTNEKLFF
TGTGCCAGCAGCTGGACAGGGCATACTAATGAAAAACTGTTTTTT
>TRBV7-3|TRBJ2-7|-|-
CASSSRTGYEQYF
TGTGCCAGCAGCTCGCGGACGGGCTACGAGCAGTACTTC
>TRBV6-6|TRBJ2-5|-|TRBD2
CASSYFGGTETQYF
TGTGCCAGCAGTTACTTCGGGGGGACAGAGACCCAGTACTTC
>TRBV18|TRBJ2-5|-|-
CASSPRAGETQYF
TGTGCCAGCTCACCAAGAGCGGGAGAGACCCAGTACTTC
>TRBV5-1|TRBJ2-7|-|TRBD2
CASSQGRGERYF
TGCGCCAGCAGCCAGGGACGGGGGGAGCGGTACTTC
>TRBV14|TRBJ2-3|-|TRBD2
CASSQASGGFTDTQYF
TGTGCCAGCAGCCAAGCCAGCGGGGGGTTCACAGATACGCAGTATTTT
>TRBV28|TRBJ1-5|-|TRBD1
CASSFQGRGDNQPQHF
TGTGCCAGCAGTTTTCAGGGCAGGGGGGATAATCAGCCCCAGCATTTT
>TRBV19|TRBJ2-1|once|TRBD2
CASSPRTSGRGGEQFF
TGTGCCAGTAGTCCAAGGACTAGCGGGAGGGGCGGTGAGCAGTTCTTC
>TRBV30|TRBJ2-3|-|-
CAWSPRASTDTQYF
TGTGCCTGGAGCCCCAGGGCGTCCACAGATACGCAGTATTTT
>TRBV10-3|TRBJ1-2|-|-
CAISESNPRADGYTF
TGTGCCATCAGTGAGTCGAATCCCAGGGCGGATGGCTACACCTTC
>TRBV18|TRBJ2-2|-|-
CASSPLPRASTGELFF
TGTGCCAGCTCGCCACTCCCGCGGGCTAGCACCGGGGAGCTGTTTTTT
>TRBV2|TRBJ2-3|-|-
CASSVRFEGDTQYF
TGTGCCAGCAGTGTTAGATTTGAGGGAGATACGCAGTATTTT
>TRBV28|TRBJ2-6|-|TRBD1
CASSPGTGGVGANVLTF
TGTGCCAGCAGTCCCGGGACAGGGGGGGTCGGGGCCAACGTCCTGACTTTC
>TRBV23-1|TRBJ2-5|-|-
CASSQSGETQYF
TGCGCCAGCAGTCAATCAGGAGAGACCCAGTACTTC
>TRBV28|TRBJ2-4|-|TRBD2
CASSPALGTSGSGNIQYF
TGTGCCAGCAGTCCGGCCCTCGGGACTAGCGGGAGTGGAAACATTCAGTACTTC
>TRBV9|TRBJ1-3|-|-
CASSVGGSTGNTIYF
TGTGCCAGCAGCGTTGGGGGGTCCACTGGAAACACCATATATTTT
>TRBV18|TRBJ2-5|-|TRBD1
CASSPPTGEETQYF
TGTGCCAGCTCACCCCCGACAGGGGAAGAGACCCAGTACTTC